The rows below give T cell receptor beta chains drawn from one sample of a study of T-cell reconstitution after alpha-beta-depleted transplantation in children. TCRdb itself ran the PCR reads through MiXCR, one entry per CDR3 protein. The table has around 370,000 distinct CDR3 sequences, about a tenth seen once. Sequences were derived from PBMCs from the stem cell graft donor, sampled from the stem cell graft. The source is a human donor who donated a stem cell graft to a child with acute lymphoblastic leukemia. Both conserved end residues are part of each CDR3. D genes are given only for firm matches. Size tells how often a clone was seen (once, few, many) or the class of an expanded clone, and some rows leave it out.

few,NA,TRBV20-1,TRBJ2-3,TGCAGTGCTGATACGGGCTTCGATACGCAGTATTTT,CSADTGFDTQYF
few,NA,TRBV10-3,TRBJ2-3,TGTGCCATCAGTGACGGGATCAGCACAGATACGCAGTATTTT,CAISDGISTDTQYF
few,NA,TRBV20-1,TRBJ2-7,TGCAGTGCCACGGGACGGAACTCCTACGAGCAGTACTTC,CSATGRNSYEQYF
NA,NA,TRBV5-6,TRBJ2-2,TGTGCCAGCAGCTTGGGAACTATCGGCCGGGAGCTGTTTTTT,CASSLGTIGRELFF
NA,TRBD1,TRBV20-1,TRBJ2-3,TGCAGTGCTCGAACAGGGGTAGGGCCAGATACGCAGTATTTT,CSARTGVGPDTQYF
few,TRBD1,TRBV5-1,TRBJ1-3,TGCGCCAGCAGCCACGGGACAGAGAGTGGAAACACCATATATTTT,CASSHGTESGNTIYF
NA,NA,TRBV25-1,TRBJ2-2,TGTGCCAGCAGTGAATCCGGGTTCATGGCCGGGGAGCTGTTTTTT,CASSESGFMAGELFF
NA,TRBD1,TRBV20-1,TRBJ1-5,TGCAGTGCTAGAGGGGACAGTAGCAATCAGCGCCAGCATTTT,CSARGDSSNQRQHF
NA,TRBD1,TRBV5-1,TRBJ2-7,TGCGCCAGCAGCGAAACACAGGGGTCCTACGAGCAGTACTTC,CASSETQGSYEQYF
many,NA,TRBV27,TRBJ2-7,TGTGCCACCTTGAGGGTCGGGGGCTTCTCCTACGAGCAGTACTTC,CATLRVGGFSYEQYF
few,TRBD1,TRBV29-1,TRBJ1-5,TGCAGCGCTGGACAGGGCCCTCAGCCCCAGCATTTT,CSAGQGPQPQHF
many,NA,TRBV4-3,TRBJ2-2,TGCGCCAGCAGCCGACTAGACACCGGGGAGCTGTTTTTT,CASSRLDTGELFF
NA,NA,TRBV7-9,TRBJ2-1,TGTGCCAGCAGCTTAGTAACGGTTGAGCAGTTCTTC,CASSLVTVEQFF